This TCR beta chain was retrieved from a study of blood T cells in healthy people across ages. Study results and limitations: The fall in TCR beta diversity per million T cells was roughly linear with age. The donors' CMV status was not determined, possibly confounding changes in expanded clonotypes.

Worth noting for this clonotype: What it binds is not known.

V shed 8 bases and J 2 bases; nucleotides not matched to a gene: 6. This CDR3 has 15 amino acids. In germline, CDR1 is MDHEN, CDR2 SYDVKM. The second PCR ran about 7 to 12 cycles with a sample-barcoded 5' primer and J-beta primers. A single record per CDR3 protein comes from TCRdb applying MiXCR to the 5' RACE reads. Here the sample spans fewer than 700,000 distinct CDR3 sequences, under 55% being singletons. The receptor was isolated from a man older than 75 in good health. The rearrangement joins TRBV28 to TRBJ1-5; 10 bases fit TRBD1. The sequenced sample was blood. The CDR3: CASGTGEKGNQPQHF. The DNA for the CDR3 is TGTGCCAGCGGGACAGGGGAGAAGGGCAATCAGCCCCAGCATTTT.